The source of this TCR beta chain is a study of identical twins. Study results and caveats: Abundant beta clonotypes from cord blood had fewer insertions, unlike memory repertoires, which showed none.

As to this clonotype: What it binds is unknown.

Via MiXCR, TCRdb re-called the 5' RACE reads, giving one row per CDR3 protein. The sample shows 540,000 or so distinct CDR3 sequences, about a fifth of them seen only once. The CDR3 totals 14 residues. The germline gives CDR1 MDHEN, CDR2 SYDVKM. V was shortened by 3 bases and J by 5 bases, with 11 bases between the two germline ends. The data also belong to a second study, concerning yellow fever vaccine responses in identical twins.

The V and J genes are TRBV28 and TRBJ2-1, with a possible D match to TRBD1 (6 bases). The sequenced sample consisted of CD4+ T cells sorted from blood. This clonotype was obtained from a woman between 18 and 30 years old in good health. The CDR3 loop reads CASSLSGVNNEQFF. The CDR3 DNA reads TGTGCCAGCAGTTTGTCAGGGGTTAACAATGAGCAGTTCTTC.